What follows is one T cell receptor beta chain and its context. Its specificity is not known. Within the ViraFEST assay, antigen-specific CD4+ T cells underwent expansion with viral peptide pools prior to sequencing. At the end of 9 to 11 days of culture, CD4+ T cells were isolated. Sometime from March through December 2020, the person acquired a SARS-CoV-2 infection that PCR confirmed. The repertoire was sequenced with immunoSEQ multiplex PCR; TCRdb's copy has only in-frame clones and lacks some. The sample has around 40,000 clones; 60% to 75% are singletons. This record comes from a study of vaccination effects on CD4 cells after COVID-19. The wider study: The vaccine given was either BNT162b2 or mRNA-1273, in two doses.

This CDR3 has 15 residues. With 6 bases clipped from V and 4 bases from J, the junction kept 11 bases outside the gene matches. Germline lookup yields CDR1 MNHEY and CDR2 SVGAGI. Sequences were derived from CD4+ T cells from PBMCs cultured with a peptide pool, sampled before COVID-19 vaccination. The chain recombines TRBV6-5 with TRBJ1-2, with 7 nucleotides matching TRBD1. This clonotype was sampled from a human donor who had a prior SARS-CoV-2 infection. CDR3 DNA: TGTGCCAGCAGCCCGAGGACAGGCGCTGGCTATGGCTACACCTTC. It is translated as CASSPRTGAGYGYTF.